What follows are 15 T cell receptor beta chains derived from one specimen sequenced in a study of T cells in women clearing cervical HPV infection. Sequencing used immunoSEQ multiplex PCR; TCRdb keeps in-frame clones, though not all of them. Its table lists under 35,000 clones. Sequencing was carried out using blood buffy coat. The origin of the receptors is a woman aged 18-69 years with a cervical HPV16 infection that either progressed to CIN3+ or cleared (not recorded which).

The sequenced part of the CDR3 DNA is TGTGCCAGCTCACCGGGGTCGAACAGGGCTCAACTGTCGTATGGC. Translated, it gives CASSPGSNRAQLSYG. The complete CDR3 protein is CASSPGSNRAQLSYGYTF. V and J are TRBV18 and TRBJ1-2; D might be TRBD1 (6 bases). Coverage ceases 3 residues before the CDR3 finishes, and the germline J gene fills in the end. CDR1 and CDR2 (germline): KGHSH, LQKENI. V was pared by 3 bases and J by 5 bases, with 25 bases between. The CDR3 spans 18 residues. Supplemented by reference TRBV18 and TRBJ1-2, the full variable domain reads NAGVMQNPRHLVRRRGQEARLRCSPMKGHSHVYWYRQLPEEGLKFMVYLQKENIIDESGMPKERFSAEFPKEGPSILRIQQVVRGDSAAYFCASSPGSNRAQLSYGYTFGSGTRLTVV.

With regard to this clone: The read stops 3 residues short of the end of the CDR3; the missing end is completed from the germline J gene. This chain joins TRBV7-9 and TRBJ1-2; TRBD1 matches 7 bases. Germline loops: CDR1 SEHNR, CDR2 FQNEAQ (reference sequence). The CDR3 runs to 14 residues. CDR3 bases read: TGTGCCAGCATCCGGACAGGAGACACAGATACC. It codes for CASIRTGDTDT. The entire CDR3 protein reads CASIRTGDTDTYTF.

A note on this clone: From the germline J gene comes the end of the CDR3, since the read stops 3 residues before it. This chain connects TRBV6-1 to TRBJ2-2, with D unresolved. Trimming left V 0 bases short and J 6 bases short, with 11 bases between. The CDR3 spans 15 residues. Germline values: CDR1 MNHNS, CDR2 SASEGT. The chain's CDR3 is CASSEAGSWAGELFF. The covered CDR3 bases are TGTGCCAGCAGTGAAGCCGGGTCGTGGGCCGGGGAG.

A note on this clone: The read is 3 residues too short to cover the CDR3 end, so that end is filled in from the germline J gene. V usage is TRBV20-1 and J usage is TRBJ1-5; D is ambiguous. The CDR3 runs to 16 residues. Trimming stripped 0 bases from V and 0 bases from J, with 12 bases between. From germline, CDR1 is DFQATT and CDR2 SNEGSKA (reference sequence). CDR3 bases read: TGCAGTGCTAGAGATTCCAGGCTTAGTAGCAATCAGCCC. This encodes CSARDSRLSSNQP. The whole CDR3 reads CSARDSRLSSNQPQHF.

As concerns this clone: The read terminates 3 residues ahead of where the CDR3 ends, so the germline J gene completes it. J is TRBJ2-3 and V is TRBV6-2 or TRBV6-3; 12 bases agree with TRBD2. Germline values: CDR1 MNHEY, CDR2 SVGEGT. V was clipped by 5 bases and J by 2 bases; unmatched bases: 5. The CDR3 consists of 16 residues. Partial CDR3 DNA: TGTGCCAGCAGTAGGAGGACTAGCGGGGCCACAGATACG. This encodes CASSRRTSGATDT. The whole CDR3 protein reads CASSRRTSGATDTQYF.

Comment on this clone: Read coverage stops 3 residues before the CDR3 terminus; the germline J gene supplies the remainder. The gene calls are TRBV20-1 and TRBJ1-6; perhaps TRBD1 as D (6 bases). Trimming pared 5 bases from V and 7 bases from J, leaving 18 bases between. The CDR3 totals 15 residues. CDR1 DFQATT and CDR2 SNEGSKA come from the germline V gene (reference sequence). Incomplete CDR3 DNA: TGCAGTGCTCCTCAGGGACAAGAAATGAATTCACCC. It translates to CSAPQGQEMNSP. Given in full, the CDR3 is CSAPQGQEMNSPLHF.

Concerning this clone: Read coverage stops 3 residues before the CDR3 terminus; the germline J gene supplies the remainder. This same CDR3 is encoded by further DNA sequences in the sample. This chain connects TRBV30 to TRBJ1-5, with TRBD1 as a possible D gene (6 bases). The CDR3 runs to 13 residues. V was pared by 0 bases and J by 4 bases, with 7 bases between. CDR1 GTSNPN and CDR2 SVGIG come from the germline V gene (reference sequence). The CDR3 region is CAWSVQGNQPQHF. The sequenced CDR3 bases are TGTGCCTGGAGTGTCCAGGGGAATCAGCCC.

The CDR3 bases that were read are TGTGCCAGTAGTGTGACTAATCTGGGGGCCAACGTC. Protein sequence: CASSVTNLGANV. The CDR3 in its entirety is CASSVTNLGANVLTF. The chain combines TRBV19 with TRBJ2-6, with D maybe TRBD2 (5 bases). The CDR3 end lies 3 residues beyond the end of the read and is filled in from the germline J gene. The germline CDR1 and CDR2 sequences are LNHDA and SQIVND (reference sequence). The CDR3 has 15 residues. V lost 5 bases to trimming and J lost 4 bases, with 12 bases between them.

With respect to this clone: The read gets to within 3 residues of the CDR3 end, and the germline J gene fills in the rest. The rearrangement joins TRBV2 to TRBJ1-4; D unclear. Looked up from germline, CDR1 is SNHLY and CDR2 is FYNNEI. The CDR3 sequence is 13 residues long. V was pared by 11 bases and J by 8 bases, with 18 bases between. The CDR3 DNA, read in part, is TGTGCCGTAGCAAATGGAATTCGGGAAAAA. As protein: CAVANGIREK. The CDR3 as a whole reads CAVANGIREKLFF. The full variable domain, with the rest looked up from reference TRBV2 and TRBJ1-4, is EPEVTQTPSHQVTQMGQEVILRCVPISNHLYFYWYRQILGQKVEFLVSFYNNEISEKSEIFDDQFSVERPDGSNFTLKIRSTKLEDSAMYFCAVANGIREKLFFGSGTQLSVL.

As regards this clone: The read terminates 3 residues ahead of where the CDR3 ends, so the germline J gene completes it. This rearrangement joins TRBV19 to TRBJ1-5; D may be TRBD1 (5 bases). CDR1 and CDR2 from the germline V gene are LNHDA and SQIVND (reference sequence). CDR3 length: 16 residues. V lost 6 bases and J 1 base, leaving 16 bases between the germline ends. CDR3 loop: CASSPSGTLSNQPQHF. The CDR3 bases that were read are TGTGCCAGTAGCCCAAGTGGGACTTTGAGCAATCAGCCC.

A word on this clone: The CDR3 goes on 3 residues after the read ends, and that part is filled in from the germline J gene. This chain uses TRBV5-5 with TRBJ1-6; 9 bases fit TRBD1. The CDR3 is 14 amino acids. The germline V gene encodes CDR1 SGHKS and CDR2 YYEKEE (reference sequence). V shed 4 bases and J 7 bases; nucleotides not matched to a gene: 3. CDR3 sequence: CASSLDRGNSPLHF. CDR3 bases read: TGTGCCAGCAGCCTGGACAGGGGAAATTCACCC. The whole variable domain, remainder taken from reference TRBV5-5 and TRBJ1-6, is DAGVTQSPTHLIKTRGQQVTLRCSPISGHKSVSWYQQVLGQGPQFIFQYYEKEERGRGNFPDRFSARQFPNYSSELNVNALLLGDSALYLCASSLDRGNSPLHFGNGTRLTVT.

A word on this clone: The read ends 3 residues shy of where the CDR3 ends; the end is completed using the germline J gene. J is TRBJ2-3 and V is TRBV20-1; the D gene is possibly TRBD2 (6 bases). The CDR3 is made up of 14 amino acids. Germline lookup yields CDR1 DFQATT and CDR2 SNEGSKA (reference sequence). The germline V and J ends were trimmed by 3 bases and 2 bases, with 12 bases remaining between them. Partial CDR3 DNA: TGCAGTGCTAGGGGGGGATTACTCACAGATACG. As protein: CSARGGLLTDT. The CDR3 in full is CSARGGLLTDTQYF.

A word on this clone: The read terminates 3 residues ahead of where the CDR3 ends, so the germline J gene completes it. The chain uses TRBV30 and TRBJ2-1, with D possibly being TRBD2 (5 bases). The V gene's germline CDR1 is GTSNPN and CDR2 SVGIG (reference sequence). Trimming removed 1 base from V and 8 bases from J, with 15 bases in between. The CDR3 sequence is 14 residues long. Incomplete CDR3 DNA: TGTGCCTGGAGTGGTGGCGCCGCGGGCGATGAG. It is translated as CAWSGGAAGDE. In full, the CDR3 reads CAWSGGAAGDEQFF.

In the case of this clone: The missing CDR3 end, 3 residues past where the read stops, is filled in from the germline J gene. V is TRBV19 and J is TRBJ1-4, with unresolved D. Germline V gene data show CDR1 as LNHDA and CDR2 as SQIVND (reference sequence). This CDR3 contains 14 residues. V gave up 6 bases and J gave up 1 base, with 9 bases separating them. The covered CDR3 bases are TGTGCCAGTAGCCGCACGCGAACTAATGAAAAA. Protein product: CASSRTRTNEK. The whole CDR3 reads CASSRTRTNEKLFF.

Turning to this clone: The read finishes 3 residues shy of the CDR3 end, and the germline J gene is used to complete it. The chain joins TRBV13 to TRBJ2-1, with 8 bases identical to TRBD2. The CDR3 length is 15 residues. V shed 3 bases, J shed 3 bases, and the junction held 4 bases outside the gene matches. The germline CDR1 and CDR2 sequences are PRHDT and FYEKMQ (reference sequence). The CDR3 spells CASSLNRGGYNEQFF. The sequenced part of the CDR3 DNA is TGTGCCAGCAGCTTGAACCGGGGGGGCTACAATGAG.